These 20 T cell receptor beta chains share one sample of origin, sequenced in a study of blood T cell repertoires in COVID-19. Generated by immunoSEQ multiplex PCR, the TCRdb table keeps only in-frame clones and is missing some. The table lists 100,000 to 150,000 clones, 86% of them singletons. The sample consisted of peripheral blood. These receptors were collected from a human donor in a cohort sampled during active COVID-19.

CDR3 nucleotides: TGTGCCAGTCATTCTTTTCGATCCAGCTCTGGAAACACCATATATTTT. Amino acid sequence: CASHSFRSSSGNTIYF. The chain is built from TRBV19 and TRBJ1-3; D ambiguous. CDR3 length equals 16 residues. Germline CDR1 LNHDA, CDR2 SQIVND (reference sequence). V dropped 8 bases and J dropped 0 bases, with 17 bases sitting between them.

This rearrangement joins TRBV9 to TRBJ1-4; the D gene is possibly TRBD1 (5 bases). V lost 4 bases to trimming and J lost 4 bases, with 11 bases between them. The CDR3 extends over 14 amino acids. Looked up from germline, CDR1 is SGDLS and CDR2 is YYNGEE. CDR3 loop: CASSTGDSNEKLFF. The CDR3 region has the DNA TGTGCCAGCAGCACTGGCGACAGTAATGAAAAACTGTTTTTT.

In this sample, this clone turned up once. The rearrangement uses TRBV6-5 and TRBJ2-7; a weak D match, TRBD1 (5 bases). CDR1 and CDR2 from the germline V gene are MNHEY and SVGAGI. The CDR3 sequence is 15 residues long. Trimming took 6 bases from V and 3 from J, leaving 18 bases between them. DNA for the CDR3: TGTGCCAGCAGCCGCAAGTACGGACAAAGCTACGAGCAGTACTTC. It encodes CASSRKYGQSYEQYF.

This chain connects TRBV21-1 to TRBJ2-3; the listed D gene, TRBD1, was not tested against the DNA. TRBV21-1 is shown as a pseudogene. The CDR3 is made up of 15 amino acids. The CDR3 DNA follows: TGTGCCAGCAGCAAAACGGACATAAGCACAGATACGCAGTATTTT. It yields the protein CASSKTDISTDTQYF.

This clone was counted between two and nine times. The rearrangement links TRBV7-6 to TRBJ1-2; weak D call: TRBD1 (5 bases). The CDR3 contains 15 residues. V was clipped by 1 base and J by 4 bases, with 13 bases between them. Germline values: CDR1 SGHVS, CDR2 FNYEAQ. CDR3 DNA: TGTGCCAGCAGCTTAGGGTCGGCCAGGGCCTATGGCTACACCTTC. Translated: CASSLGSARAYGYTF.

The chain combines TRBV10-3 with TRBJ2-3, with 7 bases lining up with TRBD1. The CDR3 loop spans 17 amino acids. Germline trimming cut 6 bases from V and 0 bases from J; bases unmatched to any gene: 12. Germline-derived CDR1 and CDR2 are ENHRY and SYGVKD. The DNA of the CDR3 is TGTGCCATCAGATGGGACAGCGCCGGCTCGAGCACAGATACGCAGTATTTT. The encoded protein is CAIRWDSAGSSTDTQYF.

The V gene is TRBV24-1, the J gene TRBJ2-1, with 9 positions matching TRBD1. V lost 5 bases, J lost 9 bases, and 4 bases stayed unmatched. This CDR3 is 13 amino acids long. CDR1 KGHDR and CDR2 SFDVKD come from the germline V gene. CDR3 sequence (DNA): TGTGCCACCAGTGTTACAGGGGGCTTTGAGCAGTTCTTC. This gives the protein CATSVTGGFEQFF.

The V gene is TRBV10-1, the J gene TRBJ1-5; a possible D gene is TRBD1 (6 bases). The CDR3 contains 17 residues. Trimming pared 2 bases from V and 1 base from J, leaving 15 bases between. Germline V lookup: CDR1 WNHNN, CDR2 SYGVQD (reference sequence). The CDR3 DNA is TGCGCCAGCAGTGAGAGGGAAGGGGGGGTAAGCAATCAGCCCCAGCATTTT. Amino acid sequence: CASSEREGGVSNQPQHF.

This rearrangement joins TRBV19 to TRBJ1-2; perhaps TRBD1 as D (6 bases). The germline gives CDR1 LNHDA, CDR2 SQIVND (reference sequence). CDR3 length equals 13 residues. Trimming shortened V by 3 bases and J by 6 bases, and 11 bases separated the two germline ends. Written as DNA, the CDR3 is TGTGCCAGTAGTATCACAGGGTGGGATGGCTACACCTTC. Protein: CASSITGWDGYTF.

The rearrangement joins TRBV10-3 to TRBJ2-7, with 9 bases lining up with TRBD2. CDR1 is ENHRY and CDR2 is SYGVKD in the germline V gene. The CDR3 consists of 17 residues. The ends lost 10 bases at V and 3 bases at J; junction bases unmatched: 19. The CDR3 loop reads CANRPTSSGDPCYEQYF. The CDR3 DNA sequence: TGTGCCAACCGGCCCACCTCTAGCGGGGATCCCTGCTACGAGCAGTACTTC.

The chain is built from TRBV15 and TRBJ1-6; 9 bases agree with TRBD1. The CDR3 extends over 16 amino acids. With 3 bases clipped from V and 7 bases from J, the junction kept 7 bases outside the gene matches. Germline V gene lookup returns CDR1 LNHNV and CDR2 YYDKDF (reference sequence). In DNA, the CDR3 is TGTGCCACCAGCAGTCCTTGGACAGGGGACAATTCACCCCTCCACTTT. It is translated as CATSSPWTGDNSPLHF.

The DNA of the CDR3 is TGTGCCAGCTCACCAGGTTTTAACCACCAGGGGCACCTACTTGAAAAACTGTTTTTT. The encoded protein is CASSPGFNHQGHLLEKLFF. The chain employs TRBV18 and TRBJ1-4, with D perhaps TRBD1 (6 bases). This CDR3 comprises 19 residues. Germline CDR1 KGHSH, CDR2 LQKENI. Trimming cost V 2 bases and J 7 bases, with 26 bases left between them.

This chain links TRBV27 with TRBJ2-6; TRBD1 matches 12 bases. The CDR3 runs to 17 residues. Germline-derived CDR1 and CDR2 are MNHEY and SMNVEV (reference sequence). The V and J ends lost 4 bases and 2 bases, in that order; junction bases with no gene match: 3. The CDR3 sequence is CASSSRDRGPGANVLTF. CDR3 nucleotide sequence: TGTGCCAGCAGTTCCCGGGACAGGGGGCCTGGGGCCAACGTCCTGACTTTC.

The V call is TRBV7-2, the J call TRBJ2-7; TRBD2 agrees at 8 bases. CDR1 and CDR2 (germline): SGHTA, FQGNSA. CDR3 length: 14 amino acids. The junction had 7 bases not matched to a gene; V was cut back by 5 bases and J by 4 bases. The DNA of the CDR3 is TGTGCCAGCAGCGATAGCGGGATAGGATACGAGCAGTACTTC. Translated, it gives CASSDSGIGYEQYF.

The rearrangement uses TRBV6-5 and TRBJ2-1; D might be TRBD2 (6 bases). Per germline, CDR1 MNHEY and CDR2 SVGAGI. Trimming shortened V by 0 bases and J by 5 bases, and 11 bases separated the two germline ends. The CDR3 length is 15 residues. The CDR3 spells CASSYSHGGDNEQFF. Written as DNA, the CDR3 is TGTGCCAGCAGTTACTCCCACGGGGGAGACAATGAGCAGTTCTTC.

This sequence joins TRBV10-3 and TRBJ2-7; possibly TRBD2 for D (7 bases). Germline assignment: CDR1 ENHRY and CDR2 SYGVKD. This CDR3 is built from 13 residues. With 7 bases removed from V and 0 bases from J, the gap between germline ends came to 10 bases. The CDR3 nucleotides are TGTGCCATCAAGGGGGGGAGCTCCTACGAGCAGTACTTC. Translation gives CAIKGGSSYEQYF.

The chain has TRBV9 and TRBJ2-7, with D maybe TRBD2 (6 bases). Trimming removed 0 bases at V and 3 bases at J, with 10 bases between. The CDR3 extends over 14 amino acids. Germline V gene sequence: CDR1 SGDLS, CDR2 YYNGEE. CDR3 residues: CASSVGLENYEQYF. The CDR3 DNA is TGTGCCAGCAGCGTAGGACTAGAGAACTACGAGCAGTACTTC. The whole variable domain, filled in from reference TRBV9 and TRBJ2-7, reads DSGVTQTPKHLITATGQRVTLRCSPRSGDLSVYWYQQSLDQGLQFLIQYYNGEERAKGNILERFSAQQFPDLHSELNLSSLELGDSALYFCASSVGLENYEQYFGPGTRLTVT.

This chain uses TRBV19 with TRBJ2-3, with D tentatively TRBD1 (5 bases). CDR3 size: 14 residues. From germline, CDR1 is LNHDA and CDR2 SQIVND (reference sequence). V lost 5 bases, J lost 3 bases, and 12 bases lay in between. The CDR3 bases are TGTGCCAGTAGTCTCCGACAGCCTACAGATACGCAGTATTTT. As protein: CASSLRQPTDTQYF.

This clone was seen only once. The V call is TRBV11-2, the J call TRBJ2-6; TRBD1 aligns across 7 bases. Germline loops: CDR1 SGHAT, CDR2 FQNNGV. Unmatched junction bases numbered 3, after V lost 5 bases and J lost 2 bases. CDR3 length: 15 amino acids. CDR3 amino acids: CASSLGQAGANVLTF. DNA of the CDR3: TGTGCCAGCAGCCTCGGACAGGCTGGGGCCAACGTCCTGACTTTC.

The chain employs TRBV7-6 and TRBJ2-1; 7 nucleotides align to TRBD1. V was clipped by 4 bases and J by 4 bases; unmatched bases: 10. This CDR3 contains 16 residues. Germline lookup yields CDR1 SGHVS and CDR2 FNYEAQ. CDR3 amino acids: CASSSSDRSLYNEQFF. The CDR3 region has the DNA TGTGCCAGCAGCTCCTCGGACAGGAGCCTTTACAATGAGCAGTTCTTC.